This T cell receptor (beta chain) was sequenced for a study of T cell repertoires in ileal Crohn's disease (dated by TCRdb to between 2019 and 2020). General notes on the study: Median disease duration was about eight years, and about a third of patients were identified as active smokers at the time of surgery. All patients had surgery for a complication: stricturing disease in approximately 60% and penetrating disease in approximately 39%. Roughly half of the patients were given postoperative therapy, with 11 receiving thiopurines and 18 receiving anti-TNF agents. M0 samples consisted of biopsies taken from the inflamed part of the ileum in the surgical resection specimen. For commercial TCRB immunosequencing, roughly 0.5 micrograms of biopsy DNA were submitted for each sample. A prospective multicentre cohort supplied the roughly 57 Crohn's disease patients whose TCR repertoires were analysed. The study was conducted in parallel with a multicentre cohort built to find predictors of early endoscopic recurrence after ileocolonic resection. Endoscopic postoperative recurrence was defined as a Rutgeerts score above i0. The study sequenced some 170 mucosal samples from some 62 patients, taken at several locations on the surgical specimen and at postoperative endoscopy. On the study overall, not on this receptor specifically: Endoscopic recurrence was found to be associated with higher high-frequency clone percentages at surgery, and recurrence was observed in all patients with clonality above 26.8% (18/57). More high-frequency clones were carried by sorted CD8 T cells than by CD4 T cells, suggesting that mucosal expansions were mainly CD8. Mucosal CD4 and CD8 T cells were sorted and sequenced only in a subgroup of patients, whose size was not stated. Compared with non-smokers, patients who were active smokers at surgery showed a significantly higher proportion of clonal expansions (approximately 26% vs 20%, p=0.02).

The receptor library was made with the immunoSEQ multiplex PCR assay. CDR3 regions were amplified from genomic DNA by Adaptive Biotechnology using a two-step, amplification bias-controlled multiplex PCR. In the first PCR, primers covered every V and J gene segment, and in the second PCR, barcodes and Illumina adapters were added. CDR3 libraries were sequenced using an Illumina instrument. For the original study's pipeline: The analysis drew on both the pipelines supplied by the vendor and custom analysis of the raw data in R/Bioconductor running R version 3.3.0. Clonality, which ranges from 0 to 1, was calculated as the inverse of the normalised Shannon entropy across all productive clones. High-frequency clones were defined as the share of the repertoire occupied by the top 100 clones, with only clones passing a 95% confidence test being retained. Overlap between samples was measured with the Morisita-Horn index, while repertoire diversity was measured with the Simpson index. TCRdb stores this immuneACCESS table with in-frame sequences only. Part of the clones is absent; in the studies checked, under half of the shortfall reflects unresolved V genes, and no reason is known for the rest. The V and J calls and clone size are taken from that table; D and trimming were inferred from the DNA. Present in this sample are 16,000 or so clones, more than 85% of which were seen just once. The top ten clonotypes cover roughly 7.1% of the sample.

The time point label for this specimen denotes: inflamed ileum from the surgical specimen. To be eligible, patients had to be adults with ileal or ileocolonic Crohn's disease and an indication for ileocolonic resection. Before DNA extraction, whole ileal mucosal biopsies were kept frozen at -80 degrees C. A TRizol-based method was used to extract genomic DNA from the frozen whole biopsies, and the DNA was quantified with a NanoDrop 2000 spectrophotometer. Note on this clone: Its recognized antigen is unknown. Base qualities were left out, and no much larger clone turns up one base away.

Material: ileal tissue. The sequence came from an adult with Crohn's disease.

The CDR3 corresponds to CASSPTQEGTGYGYTF. DNA sequence: TGTGCCAGCAGCCCTACACAGGAGGGGACGGGTTATGGCTACACCTTC. The rearranged chain carries TRBV7-2 and TRBJ1-2; the D gene is perhaps TRBD1, from 5 matching bases. The CDR3, cysteine through phenylalanine, is 16 amino acids long. Solely the CDR3 DNA is kept, with 48 bases framed from the first base. V lost 5 bases and J lost 5 bases; the stretch between them is 21 bases long. As encoded in the germline V gene, CDR1 is SGHTA while CDR2 is FQGNSA.